These T cell receptor beta chains were read from a single sample in a study of CXCR3-negative and CXCR3-positive naive CD8 T cells. For each CDR3 protein, TCRdb gives one entry from its re-call of the 5' RACE reads, without DNA. The listing contains approximately 83,000 distinct CDR3 sequences. Material for sequencing was naive CXCR3- CD8+ T cells from blood. The receptors derive from a human donor in good health. Some clones in this sample may be carry-over from other donors' samples. Both conserved end residues are part of each CDR3.

TRBV29-1	TRBJ2-2	12	CSVEVMAGELFF
TRBV28	TRBJ2-1	11	CASSPSDEQFF
TRBV4-1	TRBJ2-1	14	CASSQDRGRNEQFF
TRBV12-5	TRBJ2-6	15	CASGLADSGANVLTF
TRBV7-9	TRBJ2-7	12	CASRAGHYEQYF
TRBV6-2/TRBV6-3	TRBJ2-6	12	CASGSGANVLTF
TRBV6-5	TRBJ2-2	13	CASSNSGTGELFF
TRBV28	TRBJ1-3	16	CASRPRGGASGNTIYF
TRBV28	TRBJ2-1	15	CASSLLAGFYNEQFF
TRBV6-5	TRBJ2-3	13	CASATGYTDTQYF
TRBV6-5	TRBJ1-2	13	CASSYRDRGGYTF
TRBV6-5	TRBJ1-2	14	CASSYGTEDYGYTF
TRBV7-9	TRBJ1-1	15	CASSLSAAPNTEAFF
TRBV29-1	TRBJ1-4	14	CSGTESATNEKLFF
TRBV7-9	TRBJ1-1	14	CASSLAGGLRGAFF
TRBV21-1	TRBJ1-1	16	CASIRKHPTGITEAFF
TRBV7-9	TRBJ2-7	14	CASSPAGKHYEQYF
TRBV12-3/TRBV12-4	TRBJ2-7	15	CASSPRLAGGQEQYF
TRBV4-1	TRBJ2-2	16	CASSQDLVRTAGELFF
TRBV27	TRBJ2-1	14	CASSPGGYPNEQFF
TRBV28	TRBJ1-5	15	CASSLVGSSNQPQHF
TRBV15	TRBJ2-7	13	CATSPGGTYEQYF
TRBV28	TRBJ2-7	17	CASIPREGTGVPYEQYF
TRBV11-2	TRBJ1-2	14	CASSASGPLYGYTF
TRBV4-3	TRBJ1-1	15	CASSQEDRGQTEAFF
TRBV29-1	TRBJ1-1	14	CSVPNAGGNTEAFF
TRBV27	TRBJ1-1	15	CASKERQVLGAEAFF
TRBV7-8	TRBJ1-4	15	CASSLSGGAVEKLFF
TRBV23-1	TRBJ2-2	16	CASTTGQGALPGELFF
TRBV28	TRBJ2-2	12	CASSERTGELFF
TRBV5-1	TRBJ2-3	15	CASSSGTGGPDTQYF
TRBV5-1	TRBJ2-3	19	CASSLDEAGTSGDTDTQYF
TRBV7-2	TRBJ2-7	15	CASSLASGGAYEQYF
TRBV23-1	TRBJ2-7	16	CASSQTTLFMDYEQYF
TRBV27	TRBJ1-2	15	CASSLKDRGIYGYTF
TRBV6-6	TRBJ2-5	14	CASITGEYQETQYF
TRBV7-9	TRBJ2-5	15	CASSLAGAFQETQYF
TRBV12-3/TRBV12-4	TRBJ2-7	14	CASSPPSQLYEQYF
TRBV18	TRBJ2-1	16	CASSPPGHASYNEQFF
TRBV7-9	TRBJ2-7	14	CASSEFGGTYEQYF
TRBV4-1	TRBJ1-1	14	CASSQVTGNTEAFF
TRBV7-9	TRBJ2-5	15	CASSLAGPEQETQYF
TRBV4-1	TRBJ2-7	14	CASSPRTSTYEQYF
TRBV4-3	TRBJ2-7	14	CASSLRISAYEQYF
TRBV21-1	TRBJ2-1	21	CASSKGSGLGEEGNDYNEQFF
TRBV7-6	TRBJ2-2	17	CASSLTTGQGNTGELFF
TRBV7-9	TRBJ1-1	12	CASSRGSTEAFF